The 5 T cell receptor beta chains given below trace back to one sample, sequenced in a study of blood T cell repertoires in COVID-19. Profiling relied on immunoSEQ multiplex PCR, and the TCRdb table lists in-frame clones only, not all of them. The sample lists about 250,000 clones; approximately 90% were seen once. Sequencing used peripheral blood. These receptors came from a young man with active or convalescent COVID-19.

This chain joins TRBV6-5 and TRBJ2-7; D uncertain. V lost 5 bases and J lost 2, with 4 bases in between. CDR3 length: 11 amino acids. The germline CDR1 and CDR2 sequences are MNHEY and SVGAGI. The CDR3 protein is CASSPAYEQYF. The CDR3 DNA is TGTGCCAGCAGTCCAGCCTACGAGCAGTACTTC.

V gene TRBV6-2 or TRBV6-3 combines with J gene TRBJ1-2; 9 bases agree with TRBD1. J was trimmed by 0 bases and V by 2 bases; bases with no gene match: 1. CDR3 length equals 15 residues. CDR1 is MNHEY and CDR2 is SVGEGT in the germline V gene. In nucleotides, the CDR3 is TGTGCCAGCAGTTACGGGGACAGGGCTAACTATGGCTACACCTTC. Residues: CASSYGDRANYGYTF.

This clone was picked up many times. The gene calls are TRBV6-4 and TRBJ2-3; 7 bases match TRBD2. CDR3 length equals 15 residues. With 0 bases clipped from V and 5 bases from J, the junction kept 5 bases outside the gene matches. Germline values: CDR1 MRHNA, CDR2 SNTAGT. The CDR3 sequence: CASSDSSSGGDTQYF. CDR3 coding DNA: TGTGCCAGCAGTGACTCGTCTAGCGGAGGAGATACGCAGTATTTT.

The chain is built from TRBV7-2 and TRBJ2-2; 13 positions match TRBD2. The V segment lost 5 bases and the J segment 0 bases; nucleotides outside the gene matches: 6. The length of the CDR3 is 18 residues. Germline CDR1 and CDR2: SGHTA and FQGNSA. CDR3 sequence reads: CASSIGTSGVSNTGELFF. CDR3 coding DNA: TGTGCCAGCAGCATCGGGACTAGCGGGGTATCGAACACCGGGGAGCTGTTTTTT.

The chain is built from TRBV5-1 and TRBJ2-3; D uncertain. The CDR3 contains 11 residues. The germline CDR1 and CDR2 sequences are SGHRS and YFSETQ. V was trimmed by 0 bases and J by 8 bases, leaving 4 bases between them. The CDR3 spells CASSLDSTQYF. The DNA of the CDR3 is TGCGCCAGCAGCTTGGATAGTACGCAGTATTTT. Supplemented by reference TRBV5-1 and TRBJ2-3, the full variable domain reads KAGVTQTPRYLIKTRGQQVTLSCSPISGHRSVSWYQQTPGQGLQFLFEYFSETQRNKGNFPGRFSGRQFSNSRSEMNVSTLELGDSALYLCASSLDSTQYFGPGTRLTVL.